The 27 T cell receptor beta chains reported below all come from one sample, sequenced in a study of cytomegalovirus exposure and HLA in healthy donors. Amplification used 60 Vbeta primers and 13 Jbeta primers. The data were produced by immunoSEQ multiplex PCR, yet TCRdb's version contains in-frame clones alone and is incomplete. The sample table includes around 35,000 clones. The material sequenced was PBMCs. Receptors were obtained from a middle-aged woman in good health and CMV-seropositive.

V gene TRBV5-1 combines with J gene TRBJ2-3; 7 nucleotides line up with TRBD1. Looked up from germline, CDR1 is SGHRS and CDR2 is YFSETQ. This CDR3 contains 15 residues. Germline trimming cut 3 bases from V and 5 bases from J; bases unmatched to any gene: 9. In DNA form, the CDR3 reads TGCGCCAGCAGCTCAGACAGGGTCGGGAAAGATACGCAGTATTTT. This translates into CASSSDRVGKDTQYF.

V gene TRBV7-9 combines with J gene TRBJ2-1; TRBD2 aligns across 7 bases. Trimming at V came to 1 base and at J to 3 bases, leaving 3 bases not matched to a gene. This CDR3 is 15 amino acids long. CDR1 and CDR2 from the germline V gene are SEHNR and FQNEAQ (reference sequence). CDR3: CASSLGGRGYNEQFF. In DNA, the CDR3 is TGTGCCAGCAGCTTAGGTGGGAGGGGCTACAATGAGCAGTTCTTC.

The J gene is TRBJ2-7, the V gene TRBV6-1; TRBD2 matches 11 bases. The CDR3 spans 15 residues. V gave up 6 bases and J gave up 2 bases; unmatched junction bases: 6. CDR1 and CDR2 from the germline V gene are MNHNS and SASEGT. CDR3 DNA sequence: TGTGCCAGCAGGGGTAGCGGGAGGGCCACCTACGAGCAGTACTTC. Amino acid sequence: CASRGSGRATYEQYF.

The rearrangement uses TRBV27 and TRBJ2-3; 9 nucleotides align to TRBD2. Looked up from germline, CDR1 is MNHEY and CDR2 is SMNVEV (reference sequence). V was pared by 7 bases and J by 2 bases, with 10 bases of the junction left unmatched. This CDR3 comprises 16 residues. The CDR3 DNA reads TGTGCCAGCAAACACCTGACTAGCGGCCACACAGATACGCAGTATTTT. It specifies CASKHLTSGHTDTQYF.

V gene TRBV19 combines with J gene TRBJ2-2; D uncertain. Germline lookup yields CDR1 LNHDA and CDR2 SQIVND (reference sequence). The V gene lost 7 bases and the J gene lost 2 bases, with 2 bases spanning the gap. The CDR3 is made up of 11 amino acids. The CDR3 spells CASTNTGELFF. The CDR3 DNA reads as TGTGCCAGTACTAACACCGGGGAGCTGTTTTTT.

The gene calls are TRBV2 and TRBJ1-2; no clear D. There are 11 residues in the CDR3. V lost 4 bases and J 4 bases, leaving 4 bases between the germline ends. Germline CDR1 SNHLY, CDR2 FYNNEI. The CDR3 nucleotides read TGTGCCAGCAGTGCTTTCTATGGCTACACCTTC. Its protein product is CASSAFYGYTF.

The rearrangement links TRBV5-1 to TRBJ1-5; TRBD1 aligns across 8 bases. This CDR3 contains 14 residues. V dropped 3 bases and J dropped 5; count of bases not matched to a gene: 4. CDR1 SGHRS and CDR2 YFSETQ come from the germline V gene. In DNA form, the CDR3 reads TGCGCCAGCAGCTACGGACAGGGAGATCAGCCCCAGCATTTT. It encodes CASSYGQGDQPQHF.

The chain employs TRBV10-3 and TRBJ2-7; perhaps TRBD1 as D (5 bases). The CDR3 contains 16 residues. The V end was cut by 5 bases, the J end by 2 bases, with 19 bases between. Germline CDR1 and CDR2: ENHRY and SYGVKD. The CDR3 here is CAISLAWTRVAYEQYF. The CDR3, as DNA: TGTGCCATCAGTCTCGCCTGGACACGGGTAGCCTACGAGCAGTACTTC.

The rearrangement links TRBV18 to TRBJ2-2; D may be TRBD2 (5 bases). The V gene's germline CDR1 is KGHSH and CDR2 LQKENI. Trimming cost V 2 bases and J 6 bases, with 7 bases left between them. The length of the CDR3 is 13 residues. Here the CDR3 reads CASSPVEAGELFF. In DNA, the CDR3 is TGTGCCAGCTCACCAGTGGAGGCCGGGGAGCTGTTTTTT.

The chain is built from TRBV4-1 and TRBJ1-5; D ambiguous. The CDR3 length is 13 residues. Germline V lookup: CDR1 MGHRA, CDR2 YSYEKL. Trimming stripped 1 base from V and 5 bases from J, with 6 bases between. CDR3 in amino acids: CASSQGADQPQHF. The CDR3 nucleotides are TGCGCCAGCAGCCAAGGGGCAGATCAGCCCCAGCATTTT.

The chain combines TRBV12-2 with TRBJ2-4; the D call TRBD2 from the table was never checked on the DNA. TRBV12-2 is a pseudogene locus. The CDR3 is 16 residues long. For the CDR3, the DNA is TGTGCAAGTCGCGCCGGAGCCCTACACACCAAAAACATTCAGTACTTC. Translated: CASRAGALHTKNIQYF.

The V gene is TRBV13, the J gene TRBJ2-7; perhaps TRBD1 as D (6 bases). Germline lookup yields CDR1 PRHDT and CDR2 FYEKMQ (reference sequence). CDR3 length equals 14 residues. Between the trimmed V and J ends, which lost 2 bases and 1 base, there was a span of 9 bases. The CDR3 sequence is CASSLTGISYEQYF. CDR3 coding DNA: TGTGCCAGCAGCTTAACAGGGATTTCCTACGAGCAGTACTTC.

V gene TRBV5-1 combines with J gene TRBJ2-5; 12 bases match TRBD2. Germline lookup yields CDR1 SGHRS and CDR2 YFSETQ. The CDR3 is 18 residues long. Trimming at V came to 0 bases and at J to 3 bases, leaving 9 bases not matched to a gene. CDR3 sequence: CASSLGASGRVGKETQYF. CDR3 in DNA: TGCGCCAGCAGCTTGGGGGCTAGCGGGAGGGTCGGGAAAGAGACCCAGTACTTC.

The chain links TRBV7-3 to TRBJ2-2, with TRBD1 identical over 7 bases. The CDR3 runs to 15 residues. Losses at the gene ends were 1 base for V and 5 bases for J; bases not matched to a gene: 4. The germline gives CDR1 SGHTA, CDR2 FQGTGA. The CDR3 coding sequence is TGTGCCAGCAGCTTAAGACAGGGCGATACCGGGGAGCTGTTTTTT. Its translation: CASSLRQGDTGELFF.

The chain joins TRBV11-1 to TRBJ2-7, with 8 nucleotides matching TRBD1. V lost 0 bases, J lost 5 bases, and 9 bases stayed unmatched. The CDR3 totals 16 residues. Germline V gene data show CDR1 as SGHAT and CDR2 as FQDESV (reference sequence). The CDR3 reads CASSLAYGRGPDEQYF. The CDR3 DNA reads TGTGCCAGCAGCTTAGCATACGGCAGGGGGCCGGACGAGCAGTACTTC.

This rearrangement joins TRBV30 to TRBJ1-5, with D tentatively TRBD1 (6 bases). This CDR3 has 14 amino acids. Trimming took off 1 base at V and 1 base at J, with 8 bases between the two ends. Germline V CDR1 and CDR2: GTSNPN, SVGIG (reference sequence). CDR3 region: CAWSGDTSNQPQHF. The DNA for the CDR3 is TGTGCCTGGAGTGGGGACACCAGCAATCAGCCCCAGCATTTT.

This rearrangement joins TRBV21-1 to TRBJ2-7; the DNA was not used to check the table's D call, TRBD1. TRBV21-1 is classified as a pseudogene. The CDR3 spans 12 residues. DNA of the CDR3: TGTGCTAGGTTTTCTCAGGTCCACGAGCAGTACTTC. It encodes CARFSQVHEQYF.

This chain uses TRBV28 with TRBJ2-7; the match to TRBD1 covers 9 bases. CDR1 is MDHEN, CDR2 SYDVKM, per germline. The J segment lost 7 bases and the V segment lost 4 bases, leaving 8 bases of the junction unmatched. The CDR3 spans 14 residues. The CDR3 spells CASSSYIGQGEQYF. CDR3 DNA: TGTGCCAGCAGTTCCTACATCGGACAGGGGGAGCAGTACTTC. The full variable domain, rest sourced from reference TRBV28 and TRBJ2-7, is DVKVTQSSRYLVKRTGEKVFLECVQDMDHENMFWYRQDPGLGLRLIYFSYDVKMKEKGDIPEGYSVSREKKERFSLILESASTNQTSMYLCASSSYIGQGEQYFGPGTRLTVT.

The CDR3 is CASSSLSNTGELFF. The CDR3 DNA follows: TGTGCCAGCAGCTCATTGTCGAACACCGGGGAGCTGTTTTTT. The V and J genes are TRBV5-4 and TRBJ2-2; D unclear. In germline, CDR1 is SGHNT, CDR2 YYREEE (reference sequence). Trimming removed 3 bases at V and 0 bases at J, with 6 bases between. The CDR3 is made up of 14 amino acids.

This chain joins TRBV29-1 and TRBJ1-4, with D possibly being TRBD1 (6 bases). V lost 6 bases to trimming and J lost 8 bases, with 10 bases between them. The CDR3 is made up of 11 amino acids. The germline V gene has CDR1 SQVTM and CDR2 ANQGSEA. The CDR3 nucleotides are TGCAGCGTGGGAACAGGGGAAAAACTGTTTTTT. Encoded protein: CSVGTGEKLFF.

This chain joins TRBV10-3 and TRBJ2-1; 7 nucleotides line up with TRBD1. Germline V CDR1 and CDR2: ENHRY, SYGVKD. V was clipped by 5 bases and J by 3 bases; unmatched bases: 7. The CDR3 sequence is 15 residues long. This CDR3 is CAISRQGVDYNEQFF. In DNA form, the CDR3 reads TGTGCCATCAGTCGTCAGGGGGTGGACTACAATGAGCAGTTCTTC.

Here the CDR3 DNA reads TGTGCCAGCAGCTTAGGACAGGGGGCGCTCCCTGAAGAGCAGTACTTC. This gives the protein CASSLGQGALPEEQYF. This sequence joins TRBV7-6 and TRBJ2-7; 10 bases agree with TRBD1. The germline V gene has CDR1 SGHVS and CDR2 FNYEAQ. V dropped 1 base and J dropped 7; count of bases not matched to a gene: 10. This CDR3 spans 16 amino acids.

The DNA of the CDR3 is TGTGCCAGCAGACTGCGGGGGGGCCCCGATACGCAGTATTTT. Residues: CASRLRGGPDTQYF. The chain recombines TRBV27 with TRBJ2-3, with 9 bases that match TRBD2. Germline V gene lookup returns CDR1 MNHEY and CDR2 SMNVEV (reference sequence). This CDR3 has 14 residues. Trimming at V came to 6 bases and at J to 6 bases, leaving 7 bases not matched to a gene.

This chain connects TRBV6-1 to TRBJ2-7; a possible D gene is TRBD2 (6 bases). CDR3 length equals 13 residues. The V end was cut by 6 bases, the J end by 2 bases, with 11 bases between. Germline lookup yields CDR1 MNHNS and CDR2 SASEGT. CDR3 amino acids: CASRVGTPYEQYF. CDR3 DNA sequence: TGTGCCAGCAGGGTCGGGACTCCCTACGAGCAGTACTTC.

This chain connects TRBV28 to TRBJ2-4, with 7 bases matching TRBD1. Unmatched junction bases numbered 9, after V lost 7 bases and J lost 3 bases. CDR1 is MDHEN, CDR2 SYDVKM, per germline. CDR3 size: 15 residues. This chain's CDR3 is CASTHGRTGKNIQYF. As DNA, the CDR3 is TGTGCCAGCACACATGGCCGGACAGGCAAAAACATTCAGTACTTC.

The chain is built from TRBV19 and TRBJ1-5; possibly TRBD1 for D (6 bases). V dropped 3 bases and J dropped 7 bases, with 19 bases sitting between them. CDR1 is LNHDA, CDR2 SQIVND, per germline (reference sequence). CDR3 length equals 16 residues. This CDR3 reads CASSILPGAKDQPQHF. CDR3 nucleotide sequence: TGTGCCAGTAGTATTCTGCCAGGGGCGAAAGACCAGCCCCAGCATTTT.

This sequence joins TRBV5-1 and TRBJ1-1; 9 nucleotides agree with TRBD1. J was trimmed by 11 bases and V by 1 base; bases with no gene match: 6. Germline CDR1 reads SGHRS; CDR2 reads YFSETQ. The CDR3 contains 13 residues. CDR3 nucleotide sequence: TGCGCCAGCAGCTTGTCGGGGACAGGGCTGGCTTTCTTT. It codes for CASSLSGTGLAFF.